This TCR beta chain is from a study of blood T cell repertoires in COVID-19. Original analysis: By means of reference gene primer amplification, nucleated cell counts were estimated. The protocol was immunoSEQ multiplex PCR, while the TCRdb copy is restricted to in-frame clones and leaves out a portion. For V, J and clone size, that table is used; D and trimming come from the DNA. This table holds more than 85,000 clones, 70% to 90% found once. The CDR3 loop spans 16 amino acids. V dropped 5 bases and J dropped 6; count of bases not matched to a gene: 10. Germline V gives CDR1 SGHVS, CDR2 FNYEAQ. This TCR derives from a man over 45 with COVID-19, enrolled during active disease. The sample consisted of peripheral blood. This chain uses TRBV7-6 with TRBJ2-1; 10 bases line up with TRBD2. Written as DNA, the CDR3 is TGTGCCAGCAGCGTACGAGCGGGGGGGCCAGGCAATGAGCAGTTCTTC. Translation gives CASSVRAGGPGNEQFF.